This TCR beta chain was captured by sequencing in a study of blood T cell repertoires in COVID-19. Study at large: Sample material is recorded as cDNA or gDNA derived from T cells, B-cell-depleted T cells, or PBMCs.

Under the authors' procedure: Quantification of nucleated cells was approximated via reference gene primer amplification. Some clones are missing from TCRdb's copy, which holds only in-frame ones; the method was immunoSEQ multiplex PCR. D and trimming were read from the DNA, whereas the V and J calls and clone size are those reported in that table. The table includes around 140,000 clones, 78% detected once. The CDR3 sequence is 12 residues long. The V end was cut by 4 bases, the J end by 14 bases, with 16 bases between. Germline CDR1 and CDR2: LGHNA and YNFKEQ. This rearrangement joins TRBV4-2 to TRBJ2-3; D is possibly TRBD2 (6 bases). The sequenced sample consisted of peripheral blood. The origin of this receptor is a woman aged 60-75 years with acute or convalescent COVID-19. The CDR3 coding sequence is TGTGCCAGCAGCCCCTCGGGACTTGAGGCGTATTTT. Translated: CASSPSGLEAYF.